This TCR beta chain was recovered during a study of blood T cell repertoires in COVID-19. Sequencing was performed with immunoSEQ multiplex PCR; in TCRdb, only in-frame clones are kept and a portion is missing. Of around 370,000 clones in the sample, 88% are singletons; the top ten hold approximately 7.4%. Germline V gene lookup returns CDR1 MNHEY and CDR2 SMNVEV (reference sequence). The CDR3 consists of 15 residues. Trimming shortened V by 2 bases and J by 7 bases, and 17 bases separated the two germline ends. The receptor was isolated from a woman aged 65 to 85 with COVID-19, enrolled during active disease. The specimen sequenced was peripheral blood. V gene TRBV27 combines with J gene TRBJ1-2; D gene unclear. In DNA, the CDR3 is TGTGCCAGCAGTTTAGGCGGGCCGCTAGGGTTTGGCTACACCTTC. Its translation is CASSLGGPLGFGYTF.